Listed below are T cell receptor beta chains from one sample, sequenced in a study of vaccination and CD4 T cells after COVID-19. Via MiXCR, TCRdb re-called the PCR reads, giving one row per CDR3 protein. Counted here are over 9,000 distinct CDR3 sequences, around a third occurring once; the ten biggest clones make up approximately 15%. For these TCRs, the target antigens are not known. The sample was CD4+ T cells from blood, cultured in vitro. The source of these receptors is a human donor in good health. CDR3s include the opening cysteine and the closing phenylalanine or tryptophan. The D gene is left open where the match is weak. Some rows have no size entry. The others give once, few or many, or a class for an expanded clone.

TRBJ1-3,-,TRBV6-5,-,CASSYSRPTSGNTIYF,TGTGCCAGCAGTTACTCCCGCCCAACCTCTGGAAACACCATATATTTT
TRBJ2-1,-,TRBV20-1,TRBD2,CSARRGLAGNDDNEQFF,TGCAGTGCTAGACGCGGACTAGCGGGAAACGACGACAATGAGCAGTTCTTC
TRBJ1-6,medium-sized,TRBV20-1,-,CSAKTGNHNSPLHF,TGCAGTGCCAAGACAGGAAACCATAATTCACCCCTCCACTTT
TRBJ1-2,few,TRBV5-1,-,CASSRLTGANDGYTF,TGCGCCAGCAGCCGCCTGACAGGTGCTAATGATGGCTACACCTTC
TRBJ1-1,-,TRBV5-8,-,CASSSGWRENTEAFF,TGTGCCAGCAGCTCGGGTTGGAGAGAGAACACTGAAGCTTTCTTT
TRBJ2-1,-,TRBV20-1,-,CSAIQGNSYNEQFF,TGCAGTGCGATACAGGGAAATTCCTACAATGAGCAGTTCTTC
TRBJ1-2,medium-sized,TRBV7-9,-,CASSKNVREVYGYTF,TGTGCCAGCAGCAAAAACGTTAGGGAAGTCTATGGCTACACCTTC
TRBJ1-2,few,TRBV7-2,-,CASSLSGSNYGYTF,TGTGCCAGCAGCTTATCCGGGTCTAACTATGGCTACACCTTC
TRBJ1-1,-,TRBV27,TRBD1,CASKRTGSMNTEAFF,TGTGCCAGTAAAAGGACAGGGAGCATGAACACTGAAGCTTTCTTT
TRBJ2-1,-,TRBV6-1,-,CASSEALKTYNEQFF,TGTGCCAGCAGTGAAGCGCTGAAGACCTACAATGAGCAGTTCTTC
TRBJ2-1,-,TRBV7-9,-,CASCLTHNPESYNEQFF,TGTGCCAGCTGCCTCACCCATAACCCGGAGAGCTACAATGAGCAGTTCTTC
TRBJ2-7,few,TRBV5-8,-,CASSLVGLTYEQYF,TGTGCCAGCAGCTTGGTTGGGTTAACCTACGAGCAGTACTTC
TRBJ1-1,once,TRBV5-4,-,CASSLGLMNTEAFF,TGTGCCAGCAGTTTAGGGCTAATGAACACTGAAGCTTTCTTT
TRBJ2-7,-,TRBV7-2,-,CASSYGAAYEQYF,TGTGCCAGCAGCTACGGGGCTGCTTACGAGCAGTACTTC
TRBJ1-1,few,TRBV6-1,-,CASSGENTEAFF,TGTGCCAGCAGCGGCGAGAACACTGAAGCTTTCTTT
TRBJ2-5,few,TRBV2,-,CASLPSRWETQYF,TGTGCCAGTCTCCCCTCAAGGTGGGAGACCCAGTACTTC
TRBJ2-7,-,TRBV2,TRBD2,CASSPGLARDEQYF,TGTGCCAGCAGCCCCGGACTAGCCCGTGACGAGCAGTACTTC
TRBJ1-1,-,TRBV20-1,TRBD1,CSAVQGGHTEAFF,TGCAGTGCAGTACAGGGGGGCCACACTGAAGCTTTCTTT
TRBJ1-6,few,TRBV27,TRBD1,CASSLRTGSSYNSPLHF,TGTGCCAGCAGTTTACGGACAGGGAGCTCCTATAATTCACCCCTCCACTTT
TRBJ2-7,-,TRBV20-1,TRBD1,CSAPVRGLVGEQYF,TGCAGTGCCCCGGTGAGGGGGCTCGTGGGCGAGCAGTACTTC
TRBJ1-5,few,TRBV29-1,-,CSVVLGANQPQHF,TGCAGCGTTGTCCTGGGGGCGAATCAGCCCCAGCATTTT
TRBJ1-3,-,TRBV27,-,CASSWRSNLNTIYF,TGTGCCAGCAGTTGGAGATCCAACTTGAACACCATATATTTT
TRBJ1-6,few,TRBV7-2,-,CASSGHNGYNSPLHF,TGTGCCAGCAGCGGACATAACGGCTATAATTCACCCCTCCACTTT
TRBJ2-6,-,TRBV20-1,-,CSARDRRSGANVLTF,TGCAGTGCTAGAGATCGGCGCTCTGGGGCCAACGTCCTGACTTTC
TRBJ2-3,-,TRBV4-2,-,CASSQGLTDTTDTQYF,TGTGCCAGCAGCCAAGGACTTACAGATACTACAGATACGCAGTATTTT
TRBJ2-2,-,TRBV18,-,CASSPLDGTGELFF,TGTGCCAGCTCACCACTGGACGGCACCGGGGAGCTGTTTTTT
TRBJ2-7,once,TRBV7-2,TRBD1,CASMIDRALTYEQYF,TGTGCCAGCATGATCGACAGGGCTCTTACCTACGAGCAGTACTTC
TRBJ2-7,-,TRBV20-1,TRBD2,CSAPLAGLYEQYF,TGCAGTGCCCCACTAGCGGGATTATACGAGCAGTACTTC
TRBJ1-4,-,TRBV4-2,-,CASSQEGRGDEKLFF,TGTGCCAGCAGCCAAGAGGGAAGAGGGGATGAAAAACTGTTTTTT
TRBJ2-7,-,TRBV20-1,TRBD2,CSASRVAGAYEQYF,TGCAGTGCTTCTCGGGTGGCGGGAGCCTACGAGCAGTACTTC
TRBJ2-5,few,TRBV19,TRBD1,CASSGQGGETQYF,TGTGCCAGTAGTGGACAGGGCGGCGAGACCCAGTACTTC
TRBJ2-7,few,TRBV20-1,-,CSAPGSGRGYEQYF,TGCAGTGCCCCCGGTTCGGGCAGGGGCTACGAGCAGTACTTC
TRBJ1-3,-,TRBV5-6,-,CASSLTENTIYF,TGTGCCAGCAGCTTGACCGAGAACACCATATATTTT
TRBJ1-3,-,TRBV6-5,-,CASSLDRYSGNTIYF,TGTGCCAGCAGTTTAGACCGTTACTCTGGAAACACCATATATTTT
TRBJ2-5,-,TRBV7-2,TRBD1,CASSLIARQGWQETQYF,TGTGCCAGCAGCTTAATCGCGAGACAGGGTTGGCAAGAGACCCAGTACTTC
TRBJ2-7,once,TRBV27,-,CASSFRRDSYEQYF,TGTGCCAGCAGTTTTCGCAGGGACTCCTACGAGCAGTACTTC
TRBJ1-6,few,TRBV6-1,-,CASSVSGTGNSPLHF,TGTGCCAGCAGTGTTTCAGGGACGGGAAATTCACCCCTCCACTTT
TRBJ1-6,-,TRBV6-2/TRBV6-3,-,CASSPGSGNSPLHF,TGTGCCAGCAGCCCGGGGTCGGGGAATTCACCCCTCCACTTT
TRBJ2-5,few,TRBV27,-,CASSLFAVGSQETQYF,TGTGCCAGCAGTTTATTCGCGGTCGGATCCCAGGAGACCCAGTACTTC